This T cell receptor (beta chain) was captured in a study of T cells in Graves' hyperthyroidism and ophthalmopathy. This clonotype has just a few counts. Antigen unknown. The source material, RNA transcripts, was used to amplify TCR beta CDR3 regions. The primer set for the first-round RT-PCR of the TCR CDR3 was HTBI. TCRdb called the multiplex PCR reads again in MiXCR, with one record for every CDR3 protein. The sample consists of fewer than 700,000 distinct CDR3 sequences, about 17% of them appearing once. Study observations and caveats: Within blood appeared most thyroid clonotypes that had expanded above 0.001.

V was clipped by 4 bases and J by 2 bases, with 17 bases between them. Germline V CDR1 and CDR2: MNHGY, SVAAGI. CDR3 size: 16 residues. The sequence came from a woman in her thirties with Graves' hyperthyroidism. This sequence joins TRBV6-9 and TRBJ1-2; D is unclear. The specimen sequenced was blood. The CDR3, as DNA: TGTGCCAGCAGTTCGACCCCCGCAGGCGCCAACTATGGCTACACCTTC. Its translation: CASSSTPAGANYGYTF.